These T cell receptor beta chains were read from a single sample in a study of blood T cell repertoires in COVID-19. Here immunoSEQ multiplex PCR was the method, and the copy in TCRdb shows in-frame clones only, minus some. The sample has fewer than 700,000 clones, roughly 91% seen once. The sample consisted of peripheral blood. These receptors originate from a woman aged 50 to 65 with COVID-19, enrolled during active disease. Each CDR3 is given with its conserved first and last residue. The D gene is left open where the match is weak. Rows give clone size only sometimes, using once, few, many, or a class for an expanded clone.

size	V	J	D	CDR3	DNA
.	TRBV6-6	TRBJ1-4	TRBD1	CASSYDDRGRKKLFF	TGTGCCAGCAGTTACGACGACAGGGGAAGGAAGAAACTGTTTTTT
.	TRBV7-2	TRBJ2-3	TRBD2	CASSSHGSAGGSSTDTQYF	TGTGCCAGCAGCTCCCACGGTTCGGCGGGGGGATCGAGCACAGATACGCAGTATTTT
.	TRBV24-1	TRBJ2-1	.	CATSDQTSEQFF	TGTGCCACCAGTGATCAGACATCGGAGCAGTTCTTC
.	TRBV6-6	TRBJ1-5	.	CASSYSSGSSNQPQHF	TGTGCCAGCAGTTACTCTTCGGGTTCTAGCAATCAGCCCCAGCATTTT
.	TRBV28	TRBJ1-1	.	CASKGGTEAFF	TGTGCCAGCAAAGGGGGCACTGAAGCTTTCTTT
.	TRBV7-2	TRBJ1-2	.	CASSLIMPGNYGYTF	TGTGCCAGCAGCTTAATTATGCCAGGGAACTATGGCTACACCTTC
.	TRBV7-2	TRBJ2-3	TRBD2	CASSPPPGGRTDTQYF	TGTGCCAGCAGTCCTCCCCCGGGGGGACGCACAGATACGCAGTATTTT
few	TRBV6-4	TRBJ1-1	.	CASSDSDKNTEAFF	TGTGCCAGCAGTGACTCCGACAAGAACACTGAAGCTTTCTTT
once	TRBV5-1	TRBJ2-2	.	CASSLADTGELFF	TGCGCCAGCAGCTTGGCCGACACCGGGGAGCTGTTTTTT
.	TRBV3-1/TRBV3-2	TRBJ1-3	.	CASSLEGPGNTIYF	TGTGCCAGCAGCCTAGAGGGGCCAGGAAACACCATATATTTT
once	TRBV30	TRBJ1-1	.	CAWNWEGANTEAFF	TGTGCCTGGAATTGGGAAGGGGCGAACACTGAAGCTTTCTTT
.	TRBV6-5	TRBJ2-6	.	CASTKSGANVLTF	TGTGCCAGCACCAAATCTGGGGCCAACGTCCTGACTTTC
.	TRBV19	TRBJ1-2	.	CASSAAGDYLYYGYTF	TGTGCCAGTAGTGCGGCAGGGGATTACTTGTACTATGGCTACACCTTC
.	TRBV12-3/TRBV12-4	TRBJ1-5	.	CASSFGGYQPQHF	TGTGCCAGCAGTTTCGGAGGGTATCAGCCCCAGCATTTT
.	TRBV27	TRBJ2-2	.	CASSDRLATGELFF	TGTGCCAGCAGTGACCGACTCGCAACCGGGGAGCTGTTTTTT
once	TRBV6-5	TRBJ1-2	.	CASRDPGNGYTF	TGTGCCAGCAGAGATCCCGGGAATGGCTACACCTTC
.	TRBV2	TRBJ1-5	TRBD1	CASSESAGGQPQHF	TGTGCCAGCAGTGAATCGGCAGGGGGTCAGCCCCAGCATTTT
.	TRBV5-1	TRBJ2-3	.	CASSHTGLATDTQYF	TGCGCCAGCAGCCATACAGGGCTGGCCACAGATACGCAGTATTTT
once	TRBV5-1	TRBJ2-5	TRBD2	CASSFVSGGGETQYF	TGCGCCAGCAGCTTTGTTAGCGGGGGGGGCGAGACCCAGTACTTC
.	TRBV19	TRBJ2-5	TRBD1	CASSSPGTGGETQYF	TGTGCCAGTAGTTCACCCGGGACAGGGGGTGAGACCCAGTACTTC
.	TRBV18	TRBJ2-6	.	CASSLPAGANVLTF	TGTGCCAGCTCACTGCCGGCTGGGGCCAACGTCCTGACTTTC
once	TRBV9	TRBJ2-2	TRBD1	CASSAPRGHLGTGELFF	TGTGCCAGCAGCGCGCCAAGGGGGCATCTGGGCACCGGGGAGCTGTTTTTT
.	TRBV20-1	TRBJ2-7	.	CSAIDTFEQYF	TGCAGTGCAATCGACACGTTTGAGCAGTACTTC
.	TRBV19	TRBJ2-1	TRBD2	CASSIGSGTSRSSSYNEQFF	TGTGCCAGTAGTATAGGGTCAGGGACTAGCAGGTCGTCATCCTACAATGAGCAGTTCTTC
.	TRBV20-1	TRBJ1-2	.	CSARLAQGYTF	TGCAGTGCTAGGCTGGCCCAAGGCTACACCTTC
few	TRBV30	TRBJ1-3	TRBD1	CAWSAGTAGNTIYF	TGTGCCTGGAGTGCAGGGACAGCCGGAAACACCATATATTTT
.	TRBV2	TRBJ1-2	TRBD1	CASRRDRVNYGYTF	TGTGCCAGCAGACGGGACAGAGTGAACTATGGCTACACCTTC
.	TRBV28	TRBJ1-1	.	CASSPQGGTEAFF	TGTGCCAGCAGTCCTCAGGGAGGCACTGAAGCTTTCTTT
.	TRBV5-1	TRBJ1-2	TRBD1	CASSFGQGGNYGYTF	TGCGCCAGCAGCTTCGGACAGGGGGGTAACTATGGCTACACCTTC
.	TRBV19	TRBJ1-2	.	CASAHLSGYTF	TGTGCCAGTGCCCATCTAAGTGGCTACACCTTC
.	TRBV5-1	TRBJ2-5	TRBD2	CASSPRASGGETQYF	TGCGCCAGCAGCCCCCGCGCTAGCGGGGGGGAGACCCAGTACTTC
.	TRBV27	TRBJ1-1	TRBD1	CASRSGTAGEAFF	TGTGCCAGCAGGTCCGGGACAGCAGGTGAAGCTTTCTTT
.	TRBV4-1	TRBJ2-3	.	CASSQADGRGDTQYF	TGCGCCAGCAGCCAAGCAGACGGAAGGGGAGATACGCAGTATTTT
few	TRBV19	TRBJ1-1	TRBD1	CASSGTGGITEAFF	TGTGCCAGTAGCGGGACAGGGGGCATCACTGAAGCTTTCTTT
.	TRBV5-1	TRBJ1-5	.	CASSLSGVPEQPQHF	TGCGCCAGCAGCTTGTCCGGGGTCCCGGAGCAGCCCCAGCATTTT
.	TRBV7-3	TRBJ1-1	.	CASSPTTSGEAFF	TGTGCCAGCAGCCCTACGACCTCGGGTGAAGCTTTCTTT
.	TRBV13	TRBJ2-5	TRBD2	CASSPRTSGAGETQYF	TGTGCCAGCAGCCCACGGACTAGCGGGGCGGGGGAGACCCAGTACTTC
.	TRBV27	TRBJ2-1	TRBD2	CASSSLLAGGQNEQFF	TGTGCCAGCAGTTCCTTACTAGCGGGGGGGCAAAATGAGCAGTTCTTC
.	TRBV2	TRBJ2-3	TRBD1	CASSFRTGPPDTQYF	TGTGCCAGCAGTTTCCGGACAGGGCCCCCGGATACGCAGTATTTT
.	TRBV3-1/TRBV3-2	TRBJ1-1	.	CASSQDQNTEAFF	TGTGCCAGCAGCCAAGATCAGAACACTGAAGCTTTCTTT
once	TRBV3-1/TRBV3-2	TRBJ2-2	TRBD2	CASSLRQAGGSRELFF	TGTGCCAGCAGCCTTCGACAGGCGGGGGGTTCTAGGGAGCTGTTTTTT
few	TRBV11-3	TRBJ2-3	.	CASSDTAADTQYF	TGTGCCAGCAGCGATACAGCGGCGGATACGCAGTATTTT
.	TRBV29-1	TRBJ2-7	TRBD2	CSVETSGYEQYF	TGCAGCGTTGAAACTAGCGGCTACGAGCAGTACTTC
.	TRBV5-1	TRBJ2-1	TRBD2	CASSLEGAGGNNEQFF	TGCGCCAGCAGCTTGGAAGGGGCGGGGGGCAACAATGAGCAGTTCTTC
.	TRBV5-8	TRBJ2-7	.	CASSFNRGGFDFSSYEQYF	TGTGCCAGCAGTTTTAACAGGGGGGGCTTTGATTTTAGCTCCTACGAGCAGTACTTC